This T cell receptor beta chain was identified during a study of blood T cell repertoires in COVID-19. CDR3 size: 15 residues. Germline CDR1 MNHNY, CDR2 SVGAGI (reference sequence). J lost 2 bases, V lost 4 bases, and 7 bases had no gene match. Repertoires were generated with immunoSEQ multiplex PCR, while TCRdb's copy carries only in-frame clones and drops some. Counted here are about 220,000 clones, more than 80% occurring once; the ten biggest clones make up 3.5%. The V and J genes are TRBV6-6 and TRBJ2-7; 8 bases map to TRBD1. The receptor comes from a woman between 18 and 30 years old in a cohort exposed to, infected with or recovered from COVID-19 (not recorded which). Sequencing input: PBMCs or T cells enriched from blood (not recorded which). CDR3 nucleotides: TGTGCCAGCAGTTTCACCGGGACAGGAGCCTACGAGCAGTACTTC. Amino acids: CASSFTGTGAYEQYF.